This T cell receptor (beta chain) derives from a study of shared clonotypes between healthy human individuals. Overall study findings and caveats: A handful of donors had about 5% of their naive CD4 clonotypes in common. Large depth notwithstanding, sorted-subset sequencing proved incomplete by rarefaction.

Concerning this clone itself: The antigen is unknown.

Sequencing used immunoSEQ multiplex PCR; TCRdb keeps in-frame clones, though not all of them. The sample includes approximately 2.3 million clones, over 90% seen only once; the top ten take 0.39%. Every donor was a Caucasian adult from Nashville, Tennessee. Trimming took off 0 bases at V and 0 bases at J, with 12 bases between the two ends. Germline assignment: CDR1 SGHRS and CDR2 YFSETQ. This CDR3 is built from 16 residues. Sequencing input: naive CD4+ T cells from PBMCs. The subset is: CD45RA+ positively selected. This chain joins TRBV5-1 and TRBJ1-1; perhaps TRBD1 as D (6 bases). The receptor was derived from a man between 18 and 35 years old in good health. Some clones in this sample may be carry-over from other donors' samples. This chain's CDR3 is CASSLEEQGMNTEAFF. CDR3 nucleotide sequence: TGCGCCAGCAGCTTGGAGGAGCAGGGGATGAACACTGAAGCTTTCTTT.